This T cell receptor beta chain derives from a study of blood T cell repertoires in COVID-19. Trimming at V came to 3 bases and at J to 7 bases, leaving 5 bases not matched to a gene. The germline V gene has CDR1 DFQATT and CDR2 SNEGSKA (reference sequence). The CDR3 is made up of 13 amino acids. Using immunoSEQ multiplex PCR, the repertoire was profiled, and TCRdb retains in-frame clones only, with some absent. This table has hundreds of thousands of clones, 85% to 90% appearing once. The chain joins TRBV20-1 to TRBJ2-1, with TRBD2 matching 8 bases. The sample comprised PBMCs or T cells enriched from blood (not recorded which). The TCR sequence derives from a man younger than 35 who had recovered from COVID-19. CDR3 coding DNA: TGCAGTGCTAGTAGCGGGAATTGGAATGAGCAGTTCTTC. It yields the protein CSASSGNWNEQFF.